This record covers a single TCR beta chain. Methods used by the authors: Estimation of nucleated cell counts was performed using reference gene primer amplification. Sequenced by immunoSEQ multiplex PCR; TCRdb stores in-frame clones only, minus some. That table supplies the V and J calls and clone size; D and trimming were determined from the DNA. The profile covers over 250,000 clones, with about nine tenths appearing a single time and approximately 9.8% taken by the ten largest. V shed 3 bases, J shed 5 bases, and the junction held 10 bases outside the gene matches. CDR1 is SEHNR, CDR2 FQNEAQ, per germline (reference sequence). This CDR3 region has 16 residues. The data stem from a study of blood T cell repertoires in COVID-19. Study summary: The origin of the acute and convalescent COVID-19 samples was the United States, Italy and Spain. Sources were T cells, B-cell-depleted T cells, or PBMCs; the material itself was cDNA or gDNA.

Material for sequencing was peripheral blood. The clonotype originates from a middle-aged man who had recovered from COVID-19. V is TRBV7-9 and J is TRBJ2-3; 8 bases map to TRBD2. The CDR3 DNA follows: TGTGCCAGCAGCTTTTGGCCGGGACTAGAGGGAGATACGCAGTATTTT. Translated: CASSFWPGLEGDTQYF.